What follows is one T cell receptor (beta chain) and its context. Its cognate antigen is unknown. The length of the CDR3 is 14 residues. Germline V gene data show CDR1 as MNHEY and CDR2 as SMNVEV (reference sequence). V lost 10 bases to trimming and J lost 5 bases, with 18 bases between them. PCR involved 60 Vbeta and 13 Jbeta primers. Method: immunoSEQ multiplex PCR; TCRdb's copy keeps in-frame clones and lacks some. The top ten clones hold under 6.5% of a sample with roughly 130,000 clones, 74% of them seen once. These data belong to a study of cytomegalovirus exposure and HLA in healthy donors. Findings and caveats of the study: Later on, an analysis found that several of the most significant clusters appeared to be linked to common viral pathogens, which included parvovirus B19. Earlier analysis looked at TCR beta V segments, and most were productive about 87% or about 30% of the time. TCR beta V- and J-gene trimming was later associated with a missense DCLRE1C variant. As was reported, the HLA-A and HLA-B alleles of most subjects were accurately predicted from TCR beta sequences.

The sample was PBMCs. The V and J genes are TRBV27 and TRBJ2-1; D is unresolved. The TCR was taken from a woman aged 45-65 years in good health and CMV-seropositive. In DNA, the CDR3 is TGTGCCACCAAGACTGCCGGTCGGGACAATGAGCAGTTCTTC. Its translation: CATKTAGRDNEQFF.